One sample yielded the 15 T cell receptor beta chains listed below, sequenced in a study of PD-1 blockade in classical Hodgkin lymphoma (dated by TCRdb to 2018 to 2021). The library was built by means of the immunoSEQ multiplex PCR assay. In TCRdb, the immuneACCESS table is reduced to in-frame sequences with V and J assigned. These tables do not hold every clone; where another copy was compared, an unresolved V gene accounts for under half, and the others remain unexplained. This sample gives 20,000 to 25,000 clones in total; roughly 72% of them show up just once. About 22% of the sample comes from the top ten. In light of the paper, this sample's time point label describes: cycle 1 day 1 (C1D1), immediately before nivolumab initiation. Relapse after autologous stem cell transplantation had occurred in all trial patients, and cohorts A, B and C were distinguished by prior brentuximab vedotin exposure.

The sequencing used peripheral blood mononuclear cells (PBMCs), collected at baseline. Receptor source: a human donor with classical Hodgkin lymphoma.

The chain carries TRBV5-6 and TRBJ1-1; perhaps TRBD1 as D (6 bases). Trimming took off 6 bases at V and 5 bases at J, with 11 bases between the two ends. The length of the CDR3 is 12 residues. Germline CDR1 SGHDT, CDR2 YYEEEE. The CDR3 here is CASTGGQTEAFF. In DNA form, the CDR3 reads TGTGCCAGCACCGGGGGGCAAACTGAAGCTTTCTTT.

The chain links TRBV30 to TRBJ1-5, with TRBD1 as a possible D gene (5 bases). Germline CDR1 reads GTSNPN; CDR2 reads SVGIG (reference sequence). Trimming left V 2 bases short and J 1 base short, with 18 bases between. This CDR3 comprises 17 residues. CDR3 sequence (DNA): TGTGCCTGGAGTCAAGGGGCCGGTGGGATGAGCAATCAGCCCCAGCATTTT. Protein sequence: CAWSQGAGGMSNQPQHF.

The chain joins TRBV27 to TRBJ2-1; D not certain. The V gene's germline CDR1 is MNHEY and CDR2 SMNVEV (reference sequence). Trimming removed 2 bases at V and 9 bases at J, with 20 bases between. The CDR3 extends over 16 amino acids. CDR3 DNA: TGTGCCAGCAGTTTACCACCAACATTACCGGGCGGTGAGCAGTTCTTC. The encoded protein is CASSLPPTLPGGEQFF.

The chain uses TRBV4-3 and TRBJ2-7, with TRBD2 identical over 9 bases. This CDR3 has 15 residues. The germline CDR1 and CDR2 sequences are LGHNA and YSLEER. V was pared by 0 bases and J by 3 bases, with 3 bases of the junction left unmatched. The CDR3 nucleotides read TGCGCCAGCAGCCAAGATGGAGCGGGGGGCTACGAGCAGTACTTC. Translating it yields CASSQDGAGGYEQYF.

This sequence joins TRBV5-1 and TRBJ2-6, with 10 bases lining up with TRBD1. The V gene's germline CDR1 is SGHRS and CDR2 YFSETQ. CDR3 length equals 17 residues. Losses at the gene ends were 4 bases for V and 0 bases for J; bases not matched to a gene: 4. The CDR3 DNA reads TGCGCCAGCAGCCCGGGACAGGGGACCTCTGGGGCCAACGTCCTGACTTTC. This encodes CASSPGQGTSGANVLTF. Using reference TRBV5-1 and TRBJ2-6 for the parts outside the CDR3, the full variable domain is KAGVTQTPRYLIKTRGQQVTLSCSPISGHRSVSWYQQTPGQGLQFLFEYFSETQRNKGNFPGRFSGRQFSNSRSEMNVSTLELGDSALYLCASSPGQGTSGANVLTFGAGSRLTVL.

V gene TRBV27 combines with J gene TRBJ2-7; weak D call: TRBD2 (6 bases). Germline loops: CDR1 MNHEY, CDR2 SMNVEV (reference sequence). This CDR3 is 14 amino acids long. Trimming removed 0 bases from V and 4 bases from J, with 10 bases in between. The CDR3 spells CASSLSGTRYEQYF. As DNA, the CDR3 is TGTGCCAGCAGTTTATCGGGGACTCGTTACGAGCAGTACTTC.

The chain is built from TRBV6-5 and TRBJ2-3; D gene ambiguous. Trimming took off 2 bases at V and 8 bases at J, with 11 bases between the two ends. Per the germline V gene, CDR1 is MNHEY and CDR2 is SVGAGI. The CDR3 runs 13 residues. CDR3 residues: CASSYRRGGTQYF. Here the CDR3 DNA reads TGTGCCAGCAGTTACCGTCGCGGTGGTACGCAGTATTTT.

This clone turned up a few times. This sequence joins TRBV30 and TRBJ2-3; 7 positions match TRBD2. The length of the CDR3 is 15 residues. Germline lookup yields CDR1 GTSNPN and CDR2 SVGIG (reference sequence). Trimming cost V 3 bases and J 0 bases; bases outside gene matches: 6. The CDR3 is CAWRAGRGSTDTQYF. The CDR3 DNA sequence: TGTGCCTGGAGAGCGGGACGGGGTAGCACAGATACGCAGTATTTT.

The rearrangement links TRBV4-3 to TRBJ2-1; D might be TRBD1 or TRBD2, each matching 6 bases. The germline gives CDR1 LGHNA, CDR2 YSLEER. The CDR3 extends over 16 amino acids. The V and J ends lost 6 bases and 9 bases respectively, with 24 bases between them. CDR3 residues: CASRKEGGLPGGEQFF. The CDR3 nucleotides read TGCGCCAGCAGGAAAGAAGGGGGGCTCCCCGGGGGTGAGCAGTTCTTC.

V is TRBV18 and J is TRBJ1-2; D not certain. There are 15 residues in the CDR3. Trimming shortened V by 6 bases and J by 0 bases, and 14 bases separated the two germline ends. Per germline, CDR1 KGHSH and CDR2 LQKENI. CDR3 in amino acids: CASSPQRAANYGYTF. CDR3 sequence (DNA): TGTGCCAGCTCCCCCCAACGGGCCGCTAACTATGGCTACACCTTC.

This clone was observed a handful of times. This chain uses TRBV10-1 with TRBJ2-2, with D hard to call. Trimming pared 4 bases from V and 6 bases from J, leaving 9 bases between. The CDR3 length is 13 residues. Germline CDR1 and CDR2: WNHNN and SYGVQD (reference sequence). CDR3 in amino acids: CASSGAWAGELFF. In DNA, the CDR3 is TGCGCCAGCAGTGGTGCCTGGGCCGGGGAGCTGTTTTTT.

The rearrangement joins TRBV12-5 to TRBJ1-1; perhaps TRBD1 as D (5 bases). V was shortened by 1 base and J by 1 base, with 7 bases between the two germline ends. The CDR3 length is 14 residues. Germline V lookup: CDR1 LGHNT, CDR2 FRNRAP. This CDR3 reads CASGLGGTNTEAFF. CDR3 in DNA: TGTGCTAGTGGTTTGGGGGGCACGAACACTGAAGCTTTCTTT. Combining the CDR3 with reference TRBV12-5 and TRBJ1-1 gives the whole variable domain DARVTQTPRHKVTEMGQEVTMRCQPILGHNTVFWYRQTMMQGLELLAYFRNRAPLDDSGMPKDRFSAEMPDATLATLKIQPSEPRDSAVYFCASGLGGTNTEAFFGQGTRLTVV.

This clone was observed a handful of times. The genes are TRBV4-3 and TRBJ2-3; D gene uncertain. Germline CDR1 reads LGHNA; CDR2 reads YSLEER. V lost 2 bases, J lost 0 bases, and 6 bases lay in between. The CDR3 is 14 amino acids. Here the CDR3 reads CASSQYGSTDTQYF. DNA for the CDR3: TGCGCCAGCAGCCAATACGGGAGCACAGATACGCAGTATTTT.

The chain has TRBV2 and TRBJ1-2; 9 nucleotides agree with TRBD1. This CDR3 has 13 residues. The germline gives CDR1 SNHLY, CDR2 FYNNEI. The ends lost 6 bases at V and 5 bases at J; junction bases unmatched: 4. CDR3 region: CASSAGTGYGYTF. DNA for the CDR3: TGTGCCAGCAGCGCCGGGACAGGGTATGGCTACACCTTC.

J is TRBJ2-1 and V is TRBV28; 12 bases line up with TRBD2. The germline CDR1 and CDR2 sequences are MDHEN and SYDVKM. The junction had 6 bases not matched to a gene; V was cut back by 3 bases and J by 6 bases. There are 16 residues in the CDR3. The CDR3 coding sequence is TGTGCCAGCAGTTTCACCGGGACTAGCGGGTTCAATGAGCAGTTCTTC. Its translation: CASSFTGTSGFNEQFF.